The table lists the clone carrying this TCR beta chain with a few counts. These data originate in a study of T-cell memory formation after mild COVID-19. Germline V gene data show CDR1 as SGHRS and CDR2 as YFSETQ. The CDR3 runs 12 residues. V lost 0 bases to trimming and J lost 3 bases, with 4 bases between them. TCRdb reprocessed the 5' RACE reads with MiXCR, giving one entry per CDR3 protein. The data show approximately 580,000 distinct CDR3 sequences, with about a fifth seen just once and around 13% held by the top ten. This sequence joins TRBV5-1 and TRBJ2-7; D gene uncertain. Material for sequencing was PBMCs or a T cell subset sorted from them (not recorded which). The receptor was isolated from an adult woman who had mild COVID-19 (a few samples of this study predate the infection). Cell type and time point are not known. Here the CDR3 DNA reads TGCGCCAGCAGCTTGGAATTCTACGAGCAGTACTTC. Protein: CASSLEFYEQYF.